This T cell receptor (beta chain) was recovered during a study of T cells in localized non-small cell lung cancer. Some clones are missing from TCRdb's copy, which holds only in-frame ones; the method was immunoSEQ multiplex PCR. There are some 2,000 clones in the sample; 33% occur only once, and 9% to 14% lies in the top ten. Whole-study findings and limits: Sequencing was limited to one tumor region, leaving the possibility of heterogeneity open.

Remarks on this clone: Its antigen is unknown.

The CDR3 is made up of 17 amino acids. This clonotype was obtained from a woman aged 40 to 75 with stage I lung adenocarcinoma. V and J are TRBV7-5 and TRBJ2-5; the D segment call TRBD2 is taken from the table without a DNA check. TRBV7-5 is an annotated pseudogene. The sample here was normal lung tissue next to the tumor, taken before any cancer treatment. The CDR3 sequence is CASSLGTSGSAHGTQYF. The CDR3 DNA reads as TGTGCCAGCAGCTTGGGGACTAGCGGGTCGGCCCACGGGACCCAGTACTTC.